The rows below give T cell receptor beta chains drawn from one sample of a study of cytomegalovirus exposure and HLA in healthy donors. The protocol was immunoSEQ multiplex PCR, while the TCRdb copy is restricted to in-frame clones and leaves out a portion. The sample yields about 180,000 clones, 80% seen once. The source material was PBMCs. The receptor set was obtained from a girl aged 10-17 years in good health and CMV-seropositive. The CDR3 runs from the conserved cysteine through the conserved F or W. A D gene is named only where the DNA matches it firmly. Clone size is stated in some rows and not others, as once, few, many or a class when expanded.

d_gene	abundance	v_gene	j_gene	CDR3nt	CDR3aa
-	-	TRBV19	TRBJ1-2	TGTGCCAGTAGTGGGGGGTTAGCGTATGGCTACACCTTC	CASSGGLAYGYTF
-	-	TRBV4-2	TRBJ2-6	TGTGCCAGCAGCCAAGAAGGCGGCTCTGGGGCCAACGTCCTGACTTTC	CASSQEGGSGANVLTF
TRBD1	-	TRBV2	TRBJ2-7	TGTGCCAGCAGCCTACAGGGGGTGGTTTCCTACGAGCAGTACTTC	CASSLQGVVSYEQYF
TRBD1	-	TRBV4-3	TRBJ2-7	TGCGCCAGCAGCCAATATGAAGGAAGACAGGGGAGCTCCTACGAGCAGTACTTC	CASSQYEGRQGSSYEQYF
TRBD1	-	TRBV28	TRBJ1-1	TGTGCCAGCAGTCCCCTCTACCGGGACAGAGGCGCTGAAGCTTTCTTT	CASSPLYRDRGAEAFF
-	-	TRBV6-1	TRBJ1-2	TGTGCCAGCAGTGAGACCGGACTGGGCTCCTTC	CASSETGLGSF
TRBD1	-	TRBV5-1	TRBJ2-7	TGCGCCAGCAGCTCCGGGACAGGGGGGGGCTACGAGCAGTACTTC	CASSSGTGGGYEQYF
-	-	TRBV7-2	TRBJ1-2	TGTGCCAGCAGCTCCCACTCGGGGGGGGGCTATGGCTACACCTTC	CASSSHSGGGYGYTF
-	-	TRBV14	TRBJ2-7	TGTGCCAGCAGCCAAGTCCCGCTATTGAGCGAGCAGTACTTC	CASSQVPLLSEQYF
-	-	TRBV6-6	TRBJ2-7	TGTGCCAGCAGTTACTCCTACTACGAGCAGTACTTC	CASSYSYYEQYF
-	-	TRBV7-2	TRBJ2-1	TGTGCCAGCAGCTTAGGGGGGGTTTCGGGTGGAGGGCAGTACAATGAGCAGTTCTTC	CASSLGGVSGGGQYNEQFF
TRBD2	-	TRBV2	TRBJ2-5	TGTGCCAGCAGTGTGGGTAGCGGGATCCTCCAAGAGACCCAGTACTTC	CASSVGSGILQETQYF
-	-	TRBV5-8	TRBJ1-2	TGTGCCACCACGGAGGGCTATGGCTACACCTTC	CATTEGYGYTF
TRBD2	-	TRBV4-2	TRBJ2-3	TGTGCCAGCAGCCGAGAGGGCGCTCTAGCGGGACTCACAGATACGCAGTATTTT	CASSREGALAGLTDTQYF
-	-	TRBV7-9	TRBJ2-7	TGTGCCAGCAGCTTAGACAGGGCGTCCTACGAGCAGTACTTC	CASSLDRASYEQYF
TRBD2	-	TRBV5-6	TRBJ2-5	TGTGCCAGCAGCTTCAGCGGGAGCAGGCAAGAGACCCAGTACTTC	CASSFSGSRQETQYF
-	-	TRBV11-2	TRBJ1-1	TGTGCCTCCTGGAGGGTGAACACTGAAGCTTTCTTT	CASWRVNTEAFF
-	-	TRBV6-1	TRBJ2-1	TGTGCCAGCAGTGAAGCGCGGAATAGGGGCATACCCTACAATGAGCAGTTCTTC	CASSEARNRGIPYNEQFF
TRBD1	-	TRBV5-1	TRBJ1-2	TGCGCCAGCAGCCCTGGGACAGGCTATGGCTACACCTTC	CASSPGTGYGYTF
-	-	TRBV27	TRBJ2-3	TGTGCCAGCAGTTTAGCCGGAGAAGATACGCAGTATTTT	CASSLAGEDTQYF
TRBD1	-	TRBV27	TRBJ1-1	TGTGCCAGCAGTTTGACAGGGAGTAGGACTGAAGCTTTCTTT	CASSLTGSRTEAFF
TRBD1	once	TRBV11-3	TRBJ2-1	TGTGCCAGCAGCGTACAGGGGAATGAGCAGTTCTTC	CASSVQGNEQFF
-	-	TRBV6-5	TRBJ2-5	TGTGCCAGCAGTTATGACCAGGTTGGAACCCAGTACTTC	CASSYDQVGTQYF
-	-	TRBV7-8	TRBJ1-2	TGTGCCAGCAGCTTAGAAACAGCTCCGAGAGAAGGCACCTTC	CASSLETAPREGTF
TRBD1	-	TRBV4-1	TRBJ2-5	TGCGCCAGCAGCCGGTACAGGGGACAAGAGACCCAGTACTTC	CASSRYRGQETQYF
TRBD2	-	TRBV6-5	TRBJ2-1	TGTGCCACCCAGACGAGGCGGGAGGGCAATGAGCAGTTCTTC	CATQTRREGNEQFF
-	-	TRBV7-9	TRBJ1-1	TGTGCCAGCAGCACTGGGACTTTTATGAACACTGAAGCTTTCTTT	CASSTGTFMNTEAFF
-	-	TRBV4-1	TRBJ1-5	TGCGCCAGCAGCCAAGCTAGACAGAGCAATCAGCCCCAGCATTTT	CASSQARQSNQPQHF
TRBD2	-	TRBV5-1	TRBJ2-5	TGCGCCAGCAGCTCCTTTTTAGCGGGGTCGCGGGAGACCCAGTACTTC	CASSSFLAGSRETQYF
-	-	TRBV5-4	TRBJ2-7	TGTGCCAGCAGCTTCGGACAGAAATACGAGCAGTACTTC	CASSFGQKYEQYF
-	-	TRBV19	TRBJ2-6	TGTGCCAGTAGTCCCCGGACAGCTGGGGCCAACGTCCTGACTTTC	CASSPRTAGANVLTF
TRBD2	-	TRBV19	TRBJ2-1	TGTGCCAGTAGTTCCGTCCCCTACCTAGCGGTCTCCTACAATGAGCAGTTCTTC	CASSSVPYLAVSYNEQFF
-	-	TRBV13	TRBJ2-5	TGTGCCAGCAGCTTAGGGGCGGGGGCCGGATTGGAGACCCAGTACTTC	CASSLGAGAGLETQYF
-	-	TRBV5-4	TRBJ2-5	TGTGCCAGCAGCTTGGTGCGCGGAGAGACCCAGTACTTC	CASSLVRGETQYF
-	-	TRBV19	TRBJ2-7	TGTGCCAGTAGTCAGCGGACCTCCTACGAGCAGTACTTC	CASSQRTSYEQYF
-	-	TRBV27	TRBJ2-3	TGTGCCAGCAGTTTGAGGACAAGGGGCACAGATACGCAGTATTTT	CASSLRTRGTDTQYF
-	-	TRBV11-3	TRBJ2-2	TGTGCCACCTCGAGTGCCCGGAACACCGGGGAGCTGTTTTTT	CATSSARNTGELFF
-	-	TRBV2	TRBJ1-4	TGTGCCAGCAGTGGGATGCGGTTGGTTGGTGAAAAACTGTTTTTT	CASSGMRLVGEKLFF
-	few	TRBV7-9	TRBJ1-4	TGTGCCAGCAGCTCCGGCGGCCTGGTTGAAAAACTGTTTTTT	CASSSGGLVEKLFF
-	-	TRBV9	TRBJ1-5	TGTGCCAGCAGCCCCGCAACAGGGTACAATCAGCCCCAGCATTTT	CASSPATGYNQPQHF
TRBD2	-	TRBV19	TRBJ2-1	TGTGCCAGTAGGGCGACTAGCGGAGACTACAATGAGCAGTTCTTC	CASRATSGDYNEQFF
TRBD2	-	TRBV15	TRBJ2-7	TGTGCCACCAGCAGAGTACCCACTAGCGGGACTAACCTGTACTTC	CATSRVPTSGTNLYF
TRBD2	-	TRBV5-4	TRBJ2-3	TGTGCCAGCAGCTTGTGGCTAGCGGGAGGAGATACGCAGTATTTT	CASSLWLAGGDTQYF
-	-	TRBV2	TRBJ1-4	TGTGCCGCGCGGGGGACCGGCGAAAAACTGTTTTTT	CAARGTGEKLFF
-	-	TRBV2	TRBJ2-7	TGTGCCAGCAGCTTGGACAGTTACGAGCAGTACTTC	CASSLDSYEQYF
-	-	TRBV6-5	TRBJ1-3	TGTGCCAGCAGTTACGCTTGGGGGCAGGGCAACACCATATATTTT	CASSYAWGQGNTIYF